A selection of T cell receptor beta chains follows, all from one sample in a study of blood T cells in healthy people across ages. A single record per CDR3 protein comes from TCRdb applying MiXCR to the 5' RACE reads. The top ten clones hold roughly a third of a sample with hundreds of thousands of distinct CDR3 sequences, 45% to 50% of them seen once. The sequenced sample was blood. The receptor source for this set is a woman aged 55-70 years in good health. Both conserved end residues are part of each CDR3. The D gene is left open where the match is weak. Clone size is not always given. Where it is, it says once, few, many or a class for expanded clones.

>TRBV9|TRBD2|few|15|TRBJ2-1
TGTGCCAGCAGTCCTCATACCGGGACTAGATCTGAGCAGTTCTTC
CASSPHTGTRSEQFF
>TRBV2|TRBD2|NA|15|TRBJ2-1
TGTGCCAGCACAGGAAGCGGGAGTCCCTACAATGAGCAGTTCTTC
CASTGSGSPYNEQFF
>TRBV7-2|TRBD2|NA|16|TRBJ2-2
TGTGCCAGCAGCGAGATGGCGGGAGGAGGTACCGGGGAGCTGTTTTTT
CASSEMAGGGTGELFF
>TRBV6-5|TRBD1|NA|15|TRBJ2-1
TGTGCCAGCAGAACGACAGGGGAGTCCTACAATGAGCAGTTCTTC
CASRTTGESYNEQFF
>TRBV12-3/TRBV12-4|NA|NA|15|TRBJ2-5
TGTGCCAGCAGTTATGGGTCGCTCGGAAAAGAGACCCAGTACTTC
CASSYGSLGKETQYF
>TRBV20-1|TRBD2|few|14|TRBJ2-1
TGCAGTGCTAGAGATTGGGACTACAACAATGAGCAGTTCTTC
CSARDWDYNNEQFF
>TRBV6-1|TRBD2|NA|15|TRBJ2-1
TGTGCCAGCAGTGATGGGGGGACTAGCGGGATAGTCGCGTTCTTC
CASSDGGTSGIVAFF
>TRBV4-2|NA|NA|16|TRBJ2-7
TGTGCCAGCAGCCAACGACTCCCGCCCGGTACCTACGAGCAGTACTTC
CASSQRLPPGTYEQYF
>TRBV13|NA|NA|14|TRBJ1-2
TGTGCCAGCAGCCGGCGGGAATCCGGGAGCGGCTACACCTTC
CASSRRESGSGYTF
>TRBV27|NA|many|18|TRBJ2-7
TGTGCCAGCAGTCCCGCCTCCGGGACACAATATGGAAAGTACGAGCAGTACTTC
CASSPASGTQYGKYEQYF
>TRBV30|TRBD1|NA|16|TRBJ1-1
TGTGCCTGGAGTGACAGTGGGACAGGGGCTTGGACTGAAGCTTTCTTT
CAWSDSGTGAWTEAFF
>TRBV29-1|TRBD2|few|16|TRBJ2-3
TGCAGCGTTGAAGCCATAGCGGGATATGACACAGATACGCAGTATTTT
CSVEAIAGYDTDTQYF
>TRBV12-3/TRBV12-4|NA|NA|11|TRBJ1-5
TGTGCCAGCAGCGGGGGTCAGCCCCAGCATTTT
CASSGGQPQHF
>TRBV28|NA|few|16|TRBJ1-2
TGTGCCAGCAGTTTAAGTCTTACGGGACTCTGGTATGGCTACACCTTC
CASSLSLTGLWYGYTF
>TRBV4-3|NA|NA|13|TRBJ2-5
TGCGCCAGCAGCCGAGACAGTCGAGGCACCCAGTACTTC
CASSRDSRGTQYF
>TRBV29-1|NA|NA|13|TRBJ2-2
TGCAGCGTCTCTGGGGGGCCCACCGGGGAGCTGTTTTTT
CSVSGGPTGELFF
>TRBV2|NA|NA|14|TRBJ1-2
TGTGCCAGCCAAAGGGACAAAGAGAACTATGGCTACACCTTC
CASQRDKENYGYTF
>TRBV4-3|NA|NA|13|TRBJ1-1
TGCGCCGGCAGCCCGAGTAGGAACACTGAAGCTTTCTTT
CAGSPSRNTEAFF
>TRBV11-1|TRBD2|NA|21|TRBJ2-1
TGTGCCAGCAGTCCCACCTCTGGGGCTACTGTAGCGGGAGGGCCGGTCGATGAGCAGTTCTTC
CASSPTSGATVAGGPVDEQFF
>TRBV7-9|NA|NA|15|TRBJ2-7
TGTGCCAGCACCATCCGGGGGGCCTTCTCCTACGAGCAGTACTTC
CASTIRGAFSYEQYF
>TRBV7-3|NA|NA|15|TRBJ2-2
TGTGCCAGCAGCTTAACATTGAGTAACACCGGGGAGCTGTTTTTT
CASSLTLSNTGELFF
>TRBV5-1|NA|NA|14|TRBJ1-2
TGCGCCAGCAGCTTGGGGGAGACAGTCGGTGGCTACACCTTC
CASSLGETVGGYTF
>TRBV6-6|NA|NA|13|TRBJ2-5
TGTACCAGCAGCCGCCCAGGGGAAGAGACCCAGTACTTC
CTSSRPGEETQYF
>TRBV27|TRBD2|NA|17|TRBJ2-3
TGTGCCAGCAGTTTATTTTTAAGGGAGGGTGGCACAGATACGCAGTATTTT
CASSLFLREGGTDTQYF
>TRBV20-1|NA|NA|14|TRBJ2-6
TGCAGTGCTCCCCCAGCCTCTGGGGCCAACGTCCTGACTTTC
CSAPPASGANVLTF
>TRBV4-3|TRBD2|NA|16|TRBJ2-1
TGCGCCAGCAGCCGATCCGGACTAGCGGGATACAATGAGCAGTTCTTC
CASSRSGLAGYNEQFF
>TRBV20-1|NA|NA|11|TRBJ2-4
TGCAGTGCTAGAACTAGCTGGGAGCAGTACTTC
CSARTSWEQYF
>TRBV10-3|NA|NA|15|TRBJ1-2
TGTGCCATCAGCGTGCCAGGGGAGAGAAACTATGGCTACACCTTC
CAISVPGERNYGYTF
>TRBV6-5|NA|once|15|TRBJ2-4
TGTGCCAGCAGTTTAGCTGGGAGTGCCAAAAACATTCAGTACTTC
CASSLAGSAKNIQYF
>TRBV7-2|NA|NA|17|TRBJ1-6
TGTGCCAGCAGCCGACAGTACCAGCTCTCCTATAATTCACCCCTCCACTTT
CASSRQYQLSYNSPLHF
>TRBV20-1|NA|few|18|TRBJ1-5
TGCAGTGCTAGAGATTTTAGAGGATCCAGCCTTAGCAATCAGCCCCAGCATTTT
CSARDFRGSSLSNQPQHF
>TRBV5-1|TRBD1|many|16|TRBJ2-6
TGCGCCAGCAGCGAGACAGGGGGCTCTGGGGCCAACGTCCTGACTTTC
CASSETGGSGANVLTF
>TRBV27|NA|few|17|TRBJ2-7
TGTGCCAGCAGTCCCATCGGGGGGCGGGCGTTCTCCTACGAGCAGTACTTC
CASSPIGGRAFSYEQYF
>TRBV20-1|NA|once|12|TRBJ2-7
TGCAGTGCGGGCGGGGAGCCCTACGAGCAGTACTTC
CSAGGEPYEQYF
>TRBV10-3|NA|NA|10|TRBJ2-3
TGTGCCACCGGGACAGATACGCAGTATTTT
CATGTDTQYF
>TRBV5-1|NA|many|15|TRBJ2-7
TGCGCCAGCAGCGTGATGGCGGGCAGCGGTTACGAGCAGTACTTC
CASSVMAGSGYEQYF
>TRBV29-1|NA|NA|11|TRBJ1-1
TGCAGCGTTGGACGGGGGACTGAAGCTTTCTTT
CSVGRGTEAFF
>TRBV18|TRBD2|NA|15|TRBJ2-5
TGTGCCAGCTCACTCTGGGTAGCGGGAGAAGAGACCCAGTACTTC
CASSLWVAGEETQYF
>TRBV20-1|TRBD1|NA|13|TRBJ1-4
TGCAGTGCCACAGGGGGAGGGACGGAAAAACTGTTTTTT
CSATGGGTEKLFF
>TRBV20-1|TRBD2|NA|15|TRBJ2-7
TGCAGTGCTAGGATGGGCCCTAGCGGTCCCTACGAGCAGTACTTC
CSARMGPSGPYEQYF
>TRBV5-1|TRBD2|NA|17|TRBJ2-1
TGCGCCAGCAGCTCAGAACTAGCGGGAGCTTACTACAATGAGCAGTTCTTC
CASSSELAGAYYNEQFF
>TRBV7-8|TRBD1|NA|18|TRBJ2-3
TGTGCCAGCAGCTTATTGGGGACAGGCCCTTCTAGCACAGATACGCAGTATTTT
CASSLLGTGPSSTDTQYF
>TRBV18|TRBD1|NA|15|TRBJ2-7
TGTGCCAGTTCACCCCCGGACAGGGCGGGCGACGAGCAGTACTTC
CASSPPDRAGDEQYF
>TRBV27|NA|few|15|TRBJ2-1
TGTGCCAGCAGCCTCCGGGACCCCCTGCGAGGTGAGCAGTTCTTC
CASSLRDPLRGEQFF
>TRBV27|TRBD2|NA|18|TRBJ2-2
TGTGCCAGCAGTTTATTGGGGTGGCTAGCGGGAATCACCGGGGAGCTGTTTTTT
CASSLLGWLAGITGELFF